This T cell receptor beta chain emerged from a study of PD-L1 blockade in urothelial cancer. Study as a whole: Male patients with bladder-origin urothelial cancer numbered about nine tenths of the roughly 29. Blood drawn 3 weeks (second dose) and 6 weeks after treatment start was analyzed.

Synthetic spike-ins, TCR analog templates, were added into each PCR. Profiling relied on immunoSEQ multiplex PCR, and the TCRdb table lists in-frame clones only, not all of them. Of approximately 100,000 clones detected, about 85% appear once; the ten largest clones hold 2.4%. This clone has just one count. Trimming shortened V by 1 base and J by 4 bases, and 13 bases separated the two germline ends. The germline CDR1 and CDR2 sequences are MGHRA and YSYEKL. The CDR3 is made up of 15 amino acids. This chain links TRBV4-1 with TRBJ2-5, with a weak D call TRBD1 (6 bases). This receptor was identified in a man aged 45 to 65 with urothelial cancer. Sequences were derived from PBMCs, sampled around atezolizumab (anti-PD-L1) treatment. CDR3 DNA: TGCGCCAGCAGCCAAGGAGTTCAGGGGCGAGAGACCCAGTACTTC. Protein sequence: CASSQGVQGRETQYF.